This TCR beta chain was identified during a study of Graves' ophthalmopathy and Graves' hyperthyroidism. Patients were left out if they had other autoimmune diseases, uncontrolled infections, pregnancy or lactation. Beta-chain TCR CDR3 regions were amplified from RNA transcripts. The first round was an RT-PCR with HTBI primers, and the second round was a multiplex PCR. Using its own MiXCR run on the multiplex PCR reads, TCRdb lists one record per CDR3 protein. The sample consists of about 550,000 distinct CDR3 sequences, 39% of them appearing once. The clonotype comes from an adult man with Graves' hyperthyroidism. Sequenced material: peripheral blood or thyroid tissue (not recorded which).

The DNA of the CDR3 is TGCAGTGCTAGAGATAACCGGATGGGGACTAGCGGGATTACCGAGCATTTT. Translating gives CSARDNRMGTSGITEHF. V usage is TRBV20-1 and J usage is TRBJ1-5; a possible D gene is TRBD1 (5 bases). Germline CDR1 is DFQATT and CDR2 is SNEGSKA (reference sequence). Trimming left V 0 bases short and J 14 bases short, with 29 bases between. This CDR3 has 17 amino acids.